One and the same sample provided the 21 T cell receptor beta chains below, sequenced in a study of blood T cell repertoires in COVID-19. This table comes from immunoSEQ multiplex PCR, and its TCRdb copy is limited to in-frame clones, with some not included. The sample lists around 100,000 clones, 85% to 90% occurring once. Sequenced material: peripheral blood. The receptor set was obtained from a human donor in a cohort sampled during active COVID-19.

The chain uses TRBV9 and TRBJ2-1; TRBD2 matches at 9 bases. Germline V CDR1 and CDR2: SGDLS, YYNGEE. This CDR3 has 16 residues. Unmatched junction bases numbered 7, after V lost 6 bases and J lost 0 bases. CDR3 nucleotides: TGTGCCAGCAACCCCGGTAGCGGGAGCTCCTACAATGAGCAGTTCTTC. Translating it yields CASNPGSGSSYNEQFF.

The chain joins TRBV19 to TRBJ1-5; D might be TRBD1 (5 bases). Germline loops: CDR1 LNHDA, CDR2 SQIVND (reference sequence). V dropped 2 bases and J dropped 1 base, with 9 bases sitting between them. CDR3 length equals 15 residues. CDR3 DNA sequence: TGTGCCAGTAGTATACAGGGTCCCAGCAATCAGCCCCAGCATTTT. Its translation is CASSIQGPSNQPQHF.

V gene TRBV11-2 combines with J gene TRBJ1-1; D call uncertain. In germline, CDR1 is SGHAT, CDR2 FQNNGV. V lost 2 bases, J lost 12 bases, and 10 bases lay in between. The CDR3 has 11 residues. The CDR3, as DNA: TGTGCCAGCAGCTTAAAGATGGGCACTTTCTTT. This codes for CASSLKMGTFF.

V usage is TRBV2 and J usage is TRBJ2-3; TRBD2 matches 7 bases. CDR3 length equals 15 residues. V shed 1 base, J shed 6 bases, and the junction held 7 bases outside the gene matches. Germline assignment: CDR1 SNHLY and CDR2 FYNNEI. The CDR3 region is CASSEGREFRDTQYF. CDR3 sequence (DNA): TGTGCCAGCAGTGAAGGGCGGGAGTTCAGGGATACGCAGTATTTT. Full variable domain (remainder filled in from reference TRBV2 and TRBJ2-3): EPEVTQTPSHQVTQMGQEVILRCVPISNHLYFYWYRQILGQKVEFLVSFYNNEISEKSEIFDDQFSVERPDGSNFTLKIRSTKLEDSAMYFCASSEGREFRDTQYFGPGTRLTVL.

The CDR3 coding sequence is TGTGCCAGCAGTTCTAGACTAGCATTTCTTCCTGAGCAGTTCTTC. Residues: CASSSRLAFLPEQFF. The rearrangement uses TRBV28 and TRBJ2-1; TRBD2 agrees at 7 bases. Looked up from germline, CDR1 is MDHEN and CDR2 is SYDVKM. The V segment lost 4 bases and the J segment 9 bases; nucleotides outside the gene matches: 12. The CDR3 has 15 residues.

This clone was seen a single time. The V gene is TRBV30, the J gene TRBJ1-1, with 7 bases that match TRBD1. V shed 5 bases, J shed 0 bases, and the junction held 3 bases outside the gene matches. CDR1 is GTSNPN, CDR2 SVGIG, per germline (reference sequence). The CDR3 extends over 13 amino acids. In nucleotides, the CDR3 is TGTGCCTGGGCGACAGGGATGAACACTGAAGCTTTCTTT. Its protein is CAWATGMNTEAFF.

The chain has TRBV3-1 (or the pseudogene TRBV3-2) and TRBJ1-4; D is uncertain. This CDR3 region has 15 residues. Per the germline V gene, CDR1 is LGHDT and CDR2 is YNNKEL (reference sequence). V gave up 4 bases and J gave up 0 bases, with 9 bases separating them. The CDR3 DNA reads as TGTGCCAGCAGCCCTACTACGGCAACTAATGAAAAACTGTTTTTT. Translating it yields CASSPTTATNEKLFF.

The J gene is TRBJ2-1, the V gene TRBV5-8; D not certain. Trimming removed 2 bases from V and 0 bases from J, with 18 bases in between. Germline V gene lookup returns CDR1 SGHTS and CDR2 YDEGEE. This CDR3 is 18 amino acids long. CDR3 bases: TGTGCCAGCAGCTTAACCGGTAATATGATTAGCTCCTACAATGAGCAGTTCTTC. The encoded protein is CASSLTGNMISSYNEQFF. The whole variable domain, filled in from reference TRBV5-8 and TRBJ2-1, reads EAGVTQSPTHLIKTRGQQATLRCSPISGHTSVYWYQQALGLGLQFLLWYDEGEERNRGNFPPRFSGRQFPNYSSELNVNALELEDSALYLCASSLTGNMISSYNEQFFGPGTRLTVL.

The chain is built from TRBV12-5 and TRBJ2-1, with a tentative D call TRBD2 (5 bases). The V end was cut by 4 bases, the J end by 0 bases, with 19 bases between. The CDR3 contains 18 residues. Germline lookup yields CDR1 LGHNT and CDR2 FRNRAP. This CDR3 is CASGSTKTTSSSYNEQFF. The CDR3 DNA reads TGTGCTAGTGGTTCGACAAAGACTACTTCTAGCTCCTACAATGAGCAGTTCTTC.

This sequence joins TRBV7-9 and TRBJ1-4, with D perhaps TRBD1 (6 bases). Germline CDR1 reads SEHNR; CDR2 reads FQNEAQ (reference sequence). Between the trimmed V and J ends, which lost 1 base and 2 bases, there was a span of 8 bases. The CDR3 is 15 amino acids. The CDR3 nucleotides are TGTGCCAGCAGCTTAGAAGGGGGTACTAATGAAAAACTGTTTTTT. This encodes CASSLEGGTNEKLFF. The full variable domain, its missing parts supplied by reference TRBV7-9 and TRBJ1-4, is DTGVSQNPRHKITKRGQNVTFRCDPISEHNRLYWYRQTLGQGPEFLTYFQNEAQLEKSRLLSDRFSAERPKGSFSTLEIQRTEQGDSAMYLCASSLEGGTNEKLFFGSGTQLSVL.

This clone was detected a few times. The chain couples TRBV15 to TRBJ2-5; D gene ambiguous. Deletions cut 8 bases from V and 5 bases from J, with 18 bases between. CDR3 length: 14 amino acids. Germline lookup yields CDR1 LNHNV and CDR2 YYDKDF (reference sequence). The CDR3 is CATSTRGGGETQYF. DNA of the CDR3: TGTGCCACCTCCACCCGAGGTGGTGGGGAGACCCAGTACTTC.

This clone was recorded only once. The J gene is TRBJ1-1, the V gene TRBV28; D unresolved. V was clipped by 5 bases and J by 0 bases, with 10 bases between them. CDR1 is MDHEN and CDR2 is SYDVKM in the germline V gene. The CDR3 has 14 residues. Written as DNA, the CDR3 is TGTGCCAGCAGTGGGCAGAGCATGAACACTGAAGCTTTCTTT. Amino acids: CASSGQSMNTEAFF.

There are a few counts of this clone. J is TRBJ1-2 and V is TRBV4-2; TRBD1 aligns across 8 bases. CDR3 size: 17 residues. J lost 4 bases, V lost 0 bases, and 10 bases had no gene match. From germline, CDR1 is LGHNA and CDR2 YNFKEQ. CDR3 bases: TGTGCCAGCAGCCAAGAGTCCCCAGGGGGCAACGGCTATGGCTACACCTTC. This codes for CASSQESPGGNGYGYTF.

The V and J genes are TRBV24-1 and TRBJ2-1; the match to TRBD1 covers 10 bases. This CDR3 region has 18 residues. J gave up 8 bases and V 2 bases, and 14 bases lay outside the gene matches. The germline V gene encodes CDR1 KGHDR and CDR2 SFDVKD. The CDR3 DNA follows: TGTGCCACCAGTGATTCGGGGCCGGGACAGGGGTCATTCCATGAGCAGTTCTTC. Translation gives CATSDSGPGQGSFHEQFF.

J is TRBJ1-2 and V is TRBV7-3; TRBD1 matches 7 bases. The CDR3 extends over 14 amino acids. V was clipped by 6 bases and J by 4 bases; unmatched bases: 8. Germline V CDR1 and CDR2: SGHTA, FQGTGA. CDR3 protein: CASSRDSFPYGYTF. As DNA, the CDR3 is TGTGCCAGCAGTCGGGACAGTTTCCCCTATGGCTACACCTTC.

J is TRBJ2-1 and V is TRBV29-1, with D hard to call. Trimming took off 3 bases at V and 0 bases at J, with 3 bases between the two ends. The CDR3 consists of 12 residues. Germline-derived CDR1 and CDR2 are SQVTM and ANQGSEA. The CDR3 loop is CSVDRSYNEQFF. The CDR3 nucleotides are TGCAGCGTTGATCGCTCCTACAATGAGCAGTTCTTC.

V is TRBV12-3 or TRBV12-4 and J is TRBJ2-7, with D hard to call. CDR3 length equals 11 residues. V lost 8 bases to trimming and J lost 3 bases, with 8 bases between them. The CDR3 protein is CASARVYEQYF. The DNA for the CDR3 is TGTGCCAGCGCCCGCGTCTACGAGCAGTACTTC.

The chain combines TRBV7-9 with TRBJ1-3, with TRBD1 as a possible D gene (5 bases). Trimming cost V 5 bases and J 2 bases, with 10 bases left between them. Germline loops: CDR1 SEHNR, CDR2 FQNEAQ (reference sequence). The CDR3 length is 14 residues. The CDR3 region is CASSAGSPGNTIYF. CDR3 coding DNA: TGTGCCAGCAGCGCAGGGTCTCCTGGAAACACCATATATTTT.

The chain links TRBV5-1 to TRBJ1-2; 9 bases map to TRBD1. Looked up from germline, CDR1 is SGHRS and CDR2 is YFSETQ. This CDR3 comprises 15 residues. After removal of 3 bases from V and 0 bases from J, the junction contained 3 bases not matched to a gene. The CDR3: CASSSGTGPNYGYTF. In nucleotides, the CDR3 is TGCGCCAGCAGCTCGGGGACAGGGCCTAACTATGGCTACACCTTC. The full variable domain, with the rest looked up from reference TRBV5-1 and TRBJ1-2, is KAGVTQTPRYLIKTRGQQVTLSCSPISGHRSVSWYQQTPGQGLQFLFEYFSETQRNKGNFPGRFSGRQFSNSRSEMNVSTLELGDSALYLCASSSGTGPNYGYTFGSGTRLTVV.

This clone was recorded once. V gene TRBV6-6 combines with J gene TRBJ2-1, with 7 bases lining up with TRBD2. This CDR3 comprises 16 residues. Trimming at V came to 0 bases and at J to 6 bases, leaving 8 bases not matched to a gene. CDR1 and CDR2 from the germline V gene are MNHNY and SVGAGI (reference sequence). The CDR3 region has the DNA TGTGCCAGCAGTTACTCGAAGGGGAGGGCCTTCAATGAGCAGTTCTTC. As protein: CASSYSKGRAFNEQFF.

In this sample, this clone turned up many times. This sequence joins TRBV5-1 and TRBJ2-5; 10 positions match TRBD2. The CDR3 spans 14 residues. J gave up 3 bases and V 2 bases, and 1 base lay outside the gene matches. The germline V gene encodes CDR1 SGHRS and CDR2 YFSETQ. The CDR3 loop reads CASSLLAGKETQYF. CDR3 DNA sequence: TGCGCCAGCAGCTTACTAGCGGGGAAAGAGACCCAGTACTTC.